This T cell receptor beta chain was profiled in a study of cytomegalovirus exposure and HLA in healthy donors. Regarding the study as a whole: A later analysis revealed that TCR association rates differed between HLA loci, peaking at DRB1 and bottoming out at HLA-C.

Use of 60 Vbeta and 13 Jbeta primers characterized the PCR. Using immunoSEQ multiplex PCR, the repertoire was profiled, and TCRdb retains in-frame clones only, with some absent. Of more than 150,000 clones in the sample, about 88% were seen once. Healthy individuals who donated bone marrow served as the donors. Germline CDR1 and CDR2: SEHNR and FQNEAQ (reference sequence). V lost 8 bases to trimming and J lost 6 bases; unmatched junction nucleotides: 3. There are 13 residues in the CDR3. Of note for this clone: The target antigen is unknown.

The sample consisted of PBMCs. The chain combines TRBV7-9 with TRBJ2-3; 12 bases map to TRBD2. The clonotype was recovered from a girl in the first two years of life in good health and CMV-seronegative. The CDR3: CASRLAGADTQYF. The CDR3 DNA reads TGTGCCAGCCGACTAGCGGGAGCCGATACGCAGTATTTT. The entire variable domain, with the rest obtained from reference TRBV7-9 and TRBJ2-3, is as follows: DTGVSQNPRHKITKRGQNVTFRCDPISEHNRLYWYRQTLGQGPEFLTYFQNEAQLEKSRLLSDRFSAERPKGSFSTLEIQRTEQGDSAMYLCASRLAGADTQYFGPGTRLTVL.